This T cell receptor beta chain was identified in a study of radiotherapy plus CTLA-4 blockade in lung cancer. Method: immunoSEQ multiplex PCR; TCRdb's copy keeps in-frame clones and lacks some. The profile shows more than 55,000 clones, almost 85% of them singletons. V was clipped by 1 base and J by 12 bases; unmatched bases: 6. The germline gives CDR1 LGHNT, CDR2 FRNRAP. The CDR3 length is 13 residues. This sequence joins TRBV12-5 and TRBJ2-1; 7 nucleotides agree with TRBD1. This sample comprised peripheral blood, obtained from a patient treated with radiotherapy plus ipilimumab. This clonotype originated in a human donor with non-small cell lung cancer whose response to radiotherapy plus ipilimumab could not be evaluated. CDR3 sequence (DNA): TGTGCTAGTGGTTTGGACCTTAGGGGGCGGCAGTTCTTC. This encodes CASGLDLRGRQFF.